These 27 T cell receptor beta chains originate from one sample sequenced in a study of blood T cell repertoires in COVID-19. Measured with immunoSEQ multiplex PCR; TCRdb has only the in-frame clones, and not every one. This sample has about 390,000 clones, with just under 90% found just once. Sequences were obtained from PBMCs or T cells enriched from blood (not recorded which). All receptors derive from a woman aged 50 to 65 who had recovered from COVID-19.

The CDR3 loop reads CASSVRGGVVSNQPQHF. DNA for the CDR3: TGTGCCAGTAGTGTGCGGGGCGGGGTCGTTAGCAATCAGCCCCAGCATTTT. The chain couples TRBV19 to TRBJ1-5; TRBD1 is a possible D gene (5 bases). Per germline, CDR1 LNHDA and CDR2 SQIVND (reference sequence). Trimming removed 5 bases at V and 0 bases at J, with 17 bases between. This CDR3 contains 17 residues.

The chain couples TRBV18 to TRBJ1-5; TRBD1 aligns across 7 bases. CDR1 and CDR2 from the germline V gene are KGHSH and LQKENI. The CDR3 loop spans 19 amino acids. V lost 2 bases, J lost 0 bases, and 13 bases stayed unmatched. The CDR3 nucleotides are TGTGCCAGCTCACCAGAAGGTATCGGGACAGATTATAGCAATCAGCCCCAGCATTTT. It is translated as CASSPEGIGTDYSNQPQHF.

The chain recombines TRBV2 with TRBJ2-7, with TRBD1 matching over 8 bases. Looked up from germline, CDR1 is SNHLY and CDR2 is FYNNEI. With 8 bases clipped from V and 5 bases from J, the junction kept 5 bases outside the gene matches. The CDR3 is made up of 12 amino acids. CDR3 in DNA: TGTGCCAGCGGACAGGGTGTGGACGAGCAGTACTTC. Residues: CASGQGVDEQYF.

The J gene is TRBJ1-1, the V gene TRBV7-2, with D uncertain. CDR3 size: 11 residues. Per the germline V gene, CDR1 is SGHTA and CDR2 is FQGNSA. Trimming stripped 3 bases from V and 5 bases from J, with 4 bases between. Here the CDR3 reads CASSFMTEAFF. CDR3 nucleotides: TGTGCCAGCAGCTTTATGACTGAAGCTTTCTTT.

This chain joins TRBV4-3 and TRBJ2-1; 7 nucleotides align to TRBD2. The CDR3 extends over 15 amino acids. Germline trimming cut 3 bases from V and 3 bases from J; bases unmatched to any gene: 5. Germline V lookup: CDR1 LGHNA, CDR2 YSLEER. The DNA for the CDR3 is TGCGCCAGCAGCCATGGGGGAGGGGACTACAATGAGCAGTTCTTC. Its translation: CASSHGGGDYNEQFF.

The chain joins TRBV19 to TRBJ2-7; perhaps TRBD1 as D (6 bases). V was pared by 3 bases and J by 3 bases, with 9 bases between. Germline CDR1 reads LNHDA; CDR2 reads SQIVND (reference sequence). CDR3 size: 13 residues. The CDR3 region has the DNA TGTGCCAGTAGTATTAAACAGGGCTACGAGCAGTACTTC. Its protein is CASSIKQGYEQYF.

The chain is built from TRBV2 and TRBJ2-1; 9 nucleotides agree with TRBD2. CDR1 SNHLY and CDR2 FYNNEI come from the germline V gene. The CDR3 is 15 residues long. Trimming cost V 4 bases and J 7 bases; bases outside gene matches: 8. The CDR3 is CASSVDSGGGNEQFF. CDR3 DNA: TGTGCCAGCAGTGTGGATAGCGGGGGTGGGAATGAGCAGTTCTTC.

This clone came up a few times. The V gene is TRBV5-6, the J gene TRBJ1-2; D might be TRBD1 (6 bases). Germline V gene sequence: CDR1 SGHDT, CDR2 YYEEEE. V lost 0 bases to trimming and J lost 5 bases, with 14 bases between them. The CDR3 contains 15 residues. The CDR3 loop is CASSLGQVSGYGYTF. In DNA, the CDR3 is TGTGCCAGCAGCTTGGGACAGGTGTCGGGGTATGGCTACACCTTC. Filled out from reference TRBV5-6 and TRBJ1-2, the complete variable domain reads DAGVTQSPTHLIKTRGQQVTLRCSPKSGHDTVSWYQQALGQGPQFIFQYYEEEERQRGNFPDRFSGHQFPNYSSELNVNALLLGDSALYLCASSLGQVSGYGYTFGSGTRLTVV.

CDR3 in amino acids: CASSLATNYEQYF. CDR3 DNA: TGTGCCAGCAGTTTAGCCACAAACTACGAGCAGTACTTC. J is TRBJ2-7 and V is TRBV28; D ambiguous. V was pared by 2 bases and J by 3 bases, with 8 bases between. The CDR3 sequence is 13 residues long. The germline CDR1 and CDR2 sequences are MDHEN and SYDVKM.

V and J are TRBV28 and TRBJ1-2; tentatively, D is TRBD1 (5 bases). This CDR3 has 14 residues. Looked up from germline, CDR1 is MDHEN and CDR2 is SYDVKM. Trimming stripped 3 bases from V and 8 bases from J, with 16 bases between. The CDR3 DNA sequence: TGTGCCAGCAGTTTTCAATCGGCAGGGAGGGGCTACACCTTC. This sequence encodes CASSFQSAGRGYTF.

The genes are TRBV29-1 and TRBJ2-1, with D possibly being TRBD1 (5 bases). The CDR3 consists of 14 residues. The germline V gene has CDR1 SQVTM and CDR2 ANQGSEA. Between the trimmed V and J ends, which lost 8 bases and 2 bases, there was a span of 16 bases. The DNA of the CDR3 is TGCAGCCTTACGAGGACATCAGCCTACAATGAGCAGTTCTTC. This sequence encodes CSLTRTSAYNEQFF.

The chain recombines TRBV28 with TRBJ1-1, with 7 bases fitting TRBD1. The CDR3 is made up of 12 amino acids. The ends lost 5 bases at V and 11 bases at J; junction bases unmatched: 8. Germline V gene sequence: CDR1 MDHEN, CDR2 SYDVKM. CDR3 sequence (DNA): TGTGCCAGCAGTCCGCTGACAGGGCGGGCTTTCTTT. Its translation is CASSPLTGRAFF.

This clone was seen ten or more times. CDR3 protein: CASSGTSGADTQYF. In nucleotides, the CDR3 is TGTGCCAGCAGTGGGACTAGCGGGGCAGATACGCAGTATTTT. The chain carries TRBV6-4 and TRBJ2-3; TRBD2 matches 12 bases. This CDR3 comprises 14 residues. Germline V lookup: CDR1 MRHNA, CDR2 SNTAGT. V shed 4 bases and J 4 bases; nucleotides not matched to a gene: 0.

This clone has a single count. The chain carries TRBV3-1 (or the pseudogene TRBV3-2) and TRBJ2-7; D gene uncertain. Trimming removed 0 bases at V and 9 bases at J, with 6 bases between. Germline V gene data show CDR1 as LGHDT and CDR2 as YNNKEL (reference sequence). There are 11 residues in the CDR3. The CDR3 DNA sequence: TGTGCCAGCAGCCAAGAAGCCTTGCAGTACTTC. The encoded protein is CASSQEALQYF.

This clone has just one count. The CDR3 sequence: CASSSIPTGNYEQYF. Written as DNA, the CDR3 is TGTGCCAGCAGTTCTATCCCGACAGGGAACTACGAGCAGTACTTC. The chain combines TRBV6-2 or TRBV6-3 with TRBJ2-7; TRBD1 matches 7 bases. This CDR3 is 15 amino acids long. Germline-derived CDR1 and CDR2 are MNHEY and SVGEGT. Losses at the gene ends were 4 bases for V and 3 bases for J; bases not matched to a gene: 9.

V gene TRBV5-1 combines with J gene TRBJ1-1, with a possible D match to TRBD1 (5 bases). Germline assignment: CDR1 SGHRS and CDR2 YFSETQ. There are 14 residues in the CDR3. Trimming shortened V by 4 bases and J by 4 bases, and 14 bases separated the two germline ends. This chain's CDR3 is CASSREIGGTEAFF. CDR3 nucleotides: TGCGCCAGCAGCAGAGAGATCGGGGGCACTGAAGCTTTCTTT.

V usage is TRBV12-3 or TRBV12-4 and J usage is TRBJ1-2; possibly TRBD1 for D (6 bases). The CDR3 has 12 amino acids. V was shortened by 3 bases and J by 10 bases, with 12 bases between the two germline ends. Here the CDR3 DNA reads TGTGCCAGCAGTTTTAGGTACAGGGACTACACCTTC. Amino acid sequence: CASSFRYRDYTF.

The V gene is TRBV12-3 or TRBV12-4, the J gene TRBJ1-1; D is perhaps TRBD1 (5 bases). V lost 3 bases and J lost 4, with 9 bases in between. The CDR3 runs to 13 residues. The CDR3, as DNA: TGTGCCAGCAGTTTTGGGGGGAGCACTGAAGCTTTCTTT. Its translation: CASSFGGSTEAFF.

The V and J genes are TRBV19 and TRBJ1-5, with D possibly TRBD1 on 5 matching bases. Trimming took 9 bases from V and 7 from J, leaving 19 bases between them. In germline, CDR1 is LNHDA, CDR2 SQIVND (reference sequence). The CDR3 covers 14 residues. The DNA of the CDR3 is TGTGCCAGCCGACGGCAGGGAGGCGGCCAGCCCCAGCATTTT. This codes for CASRRQGGGQPQHF.

V is TRBV19 and J is TRBJ1-5, with D hard to call. There are 12 residues in the CDR3. V lost 7 bases to trimming and J lost 1 base, with 5 bases between them. Germline values: CDR1 LNHDA, CDR2 SQIVND (reference sequence). The CDR3 sequence is CASMESNQPQHF. The DNA for the CDR3 is TGTGCCAGTATGGAGAGCAATCAGCCCCAGCATTTT.

The chain links TRBV11-2 to TRBJ1-5; no clear D. CDR3 length equals 14 residues. The ends were cut back, 0 bases at V and 6 bases at J, with 9 bases in the middle. Germline-derived CDR1 and CDR2 are SGHAT and FQNNGV. The CDR3 is CASSLELGGQPQHF. The DNA for the CDR3 is TGTGCCAGCAGCTTAGAACTGGGAGGTCAGCCCCAGCATTTT.

CDR3 nucleotide sequence: TGTGCCAGCACCTCCCTGGGAGGGGGTGAAAAACTGTTTTTT. Its translation: CASTSLGGGEKLFF. The chain combines TRBV3-1 (or the pseudogene TRBV3-2) with TRBJ1-4; perhaps TRBD1 as D (6 bases). Trimming stripped 7 bases from V and 7 bases from J, with 16 bases between. CDR1 and CDR2 from the germline V gene are LGHDT and YNNKEL (reference sequence). The CDR3 is made up of 14 amino acids.

The V and J genes are TRBV4-3 and TRBJ2-1; weak D call: TRBD2 (5 bases). The CDR3 covers 15 residues. CDR1 LGHNA and CDR2 YSLEER come from the germline V gene. Trimming stripped 5 bases from V and 10 bases from J, with 21 bases between. In DNA, the CDR3 is TGCGCCAGCAGCTTAGTCCATACGGGGTTCCACGAGCAGTTCTTC. Its translation: CASSLVHTGFHEQFF.

The chain has TRBV30 and TRBJ2-3; unclear D gene. CDR1 GTSNPN and CDR2 SVGIG come from the germline V gene (reference sequence). The CDR3 totals 11 residues. V was trimmed by 2 bases and J by 12 bases, leaving 12 bases between them. CDR3 DNA: TGTGCCTGGAGTTTGTCAGCGATACAGTATTTT. Protein product: CAWSLSAIQYF. Variable domain in full (rest from reference TRBV30 and TRBJ2-3): SQTIHQWPATLVQPVGSPLSLECTVEGTSNPNLYWYRQAAGRGLQLLFYSVGIGQISSEVPQNLSASRPQDRQFILSSKKLLLSDSGFYLCAWSLSAIQYFGPGTRLTVL.

This chain links TRBV7-6 with TRBJ1-1; perhaps TRBD1 as D (5 bases). V lost 5 bases, J lost 3 bases, and 28 bases lay in between. This CDR3 is 19 amino acids long. Germline assignment: CDR1 SGHVS and CDR2 FNYEAQ. In DNA, the CDR3 is TGTGCCAGCAGCCCACAGTCAGTCTTACCAGGGTCCCGGTACACTGAAGCTTTCTTT. This codes for CASSPQSVLPGSRYTEAFF.

V gene TRBV12-3 or TRBV12-4 combines with J gene TRBJ2-2; D is undetermined. Trimming pared 6 bases from V and 3 bases from J, leaving 8 bases between. CDR3 size: 13 residues. The CDR3 region has the DNA TGTGCCAGCAGCCCAGTTTACACCGGGGAGCTGTTTTTT. It is translated as CASSPVYTGELFF.

The V call is TRBV2, the J call TRBJ2-3; 11 nucleotides align to TRBD2. The germline V gene has CDR1 SNHLY and CDR2 FYNNEI. The junction had 6 bases not matched to a gene; V was cut back by 4 bases and J by 6 bases. This CDR3 has 15 amino acids. The CDR3 reads CASSVLAGGRDTQYF. CDR3 in DNA: TGTGCCAGCAGTGTGTTAGCGGGGGGGCGGGATACGCAGTATTTT.